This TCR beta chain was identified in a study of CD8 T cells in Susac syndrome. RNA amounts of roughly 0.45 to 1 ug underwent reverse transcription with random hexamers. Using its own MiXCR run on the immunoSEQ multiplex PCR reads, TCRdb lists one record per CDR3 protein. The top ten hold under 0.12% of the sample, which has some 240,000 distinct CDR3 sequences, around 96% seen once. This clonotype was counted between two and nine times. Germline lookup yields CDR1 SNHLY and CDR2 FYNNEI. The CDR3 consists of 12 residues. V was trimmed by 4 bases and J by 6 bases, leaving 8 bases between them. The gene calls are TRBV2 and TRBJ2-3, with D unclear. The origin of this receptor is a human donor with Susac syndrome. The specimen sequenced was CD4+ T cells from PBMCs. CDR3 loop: CASSAGTDTQYF. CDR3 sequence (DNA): TGTGCCAGCAGTGCGGGTACCGATACGCAGTATTTT.